The clone carrying this T cell receptor beta chain appeared many times. Its antigen is not identified. A much larger clone lies one base from this, so it may be a read error. The data were taken from a study of molecular identifiers for immune sequencing clone quantification. About the research overall: Replicates involved a five-way split of RNA from roughly 20,000 or 100,000 naive CD8 cells, with sequencing of four. Study-wide points: Under 1% of molecules in naive cells, but over 99% of effector molecules, belonged to clones above 20 RNA copies. Barcodes shared by identical TCR molecules could lead to underestimated sizes of highly expanded clones.

With listed TCR primers and previously described methods, bulk TCR libraries were prepared. TCRdb analysed the PCR reads with MiXCR anew, one entry per CDR3 protein. Here the sample spans about 10,000 distinct CDR3 sequences, around 17% being singletons. Germline CDR1 reads ENHRY; CDR2 reads SYGVKD. CDR3 length equals 16 residues. V shed 6 bases, J shed 4 bases, and the junction held 9 bases outside the gene matches. Material for sequencing was naive CD8+ T cells from blood, with Jurkat cell RNA spiked in. Stated subset: FACS-sorted CD8+CD4-CCR7+CD45RA+ naive T cells. The TCR was taken from a human donor in good health. Some libraries in this study had Jurkat cell RNA spiked in. The chain links TRBV10-3 to TRBJ2-3, with 11 positions matching TRBD2. CDR3 nucleotide sequence: TGTGCCATCAGACCCGGGACTAGCGGATACTCAGATACGCAGTATTTT. Translated, it gives CAIRPGTSGYSDTQYF.